The rows below give T cell receptor beta chains drawn from one sample of a study of blood T cells in healthy people across ages. TCRdb independently ran MiXCR on the 5' RACE reads; one entry per CDR3 protein. Of nearly 800,000 distinct CDR3 sequences listed, roughly three fifths are singletons. The specimen sequenced was blood. These receptors came from a man in his forties in good health. CDR3s include the opening cysteine and the closing phenylalanine or tryptophan. Fields, in order: clone size, V gene, J gene, D gene, CDR3 DNA, CDR3 protein. D genes are given only for firm matches. For some rows the clone size is stated as once, few or many, or as a class when expanded; others skip it.

clone size: NA; V gene: TRBV4-1; J gene: TRBJ2-7; D gene: NA; CDR3 DNA: TGCGCCAGCAGCCAAGTTCCCGGACTGCCAAACTACGAGCAGTACTTC; CDR3 protein: CASSQVPGLPNYEQYF
clone size: many; V gene: TRBV6-5; J gene: TRBJ1-6; D gene: TRBD1; CDR3 DNA: TGTGCCAGCAGTCCTGGACAGGGGGTATCACCCCTCCACTTT; CDR3 protein: CASSPGQGVSPLHF
clone size: NA; V gene: TRBV25-1; J gene: TRBJ1-2; D gene: NA; CDR3 DNA: TGTGCCAGCAGTGAGGACGGGTACTATGGCTACACCTTC; CDR3 protein: CASSEDGYYGYTF
clone size: NA; V gene: TRBV10-3; J gene: TRBJ2-1; D gene: NA; CDR3 DNA: TGTGCCATCCAAGCGGGGGACAGGAATGAGCAGTTCTTC; CDR3 protein: CAIQAGDRNEQFF
clone size: few; V gene: TRBV7-2; J gene: TRBJ1-2; D gene: TRBD1; CDR3 DNA: TGTGCCAGCAGCCCCCGGGACAGCTGGATCTATGGCTACACCTTC; CDR3 protein: CASSPRDSWIYGYTF
clone size: NA; V gene: TRBV28; J gene: TRBJ2-1; D gene: TRBD2; CDR3 DNA: TGTGCCAGCAGCATGGGGCTAGCGGGCGGTGAGCAGTTCTTC; CDR3 protein: CASSMGLAGGEQFF
clone size: once; V gene: TRBV28; J gene: TRBJ2-7; D gene: NA; CDR3 DNA: TGTGCCAGCTGGGATACAGGCCGGGACGAGCAGTACTTC; CDR3 protein: CASWDTGRDEQYF
clone size: few; V gene: TRBV27; J gene: TRBJ2-5; D gene: TRBD2; CDR3 DNA: TGTGCCAGCAGTCCCCTAGCGGGAGCCTCGCAAGAGACCCAGTACTTC; CDR3 protein: CASSPLAGASQETQYF
clone size: few; V gene: TRBV29-1; J gene: TRBJ2-1; D gene: TRBD2; CDR3 DNA: TGCAGCGTCCCGGGACTAGAGTTTCCTAATGAGCAGTTCTTC; CDR3 protein: CSVPGLEFPNEQFF
clone size: NA; V gene: TRBV4-2; J gene: TRBJ2-1; D gene: TRBD1; CDR3 DNA: TGTGCCAGCAGCCAAGATAACAGGGGGCTCTACAATGAGCAGTTCTTC; CDR3 protein: CASSQDNRGLYNEQFF
clone size: few; V gene: TRBV6-1; J gene: TRBJ2-6; D gene: TRBD1; CDR3 DNA: TGTGCCAGCAAATTCGTGGGACAGAAGTCTGGGGCCAACGTCCTGACTTTC; CDR3 protein: CASKFVGQKSGANVLTF
clone size: NA; V gene: TRBV29-1; J gene: TRBJ2-3; D gene: NA; CDR3 DNA: TGCAGCGTTGAGGGACTCGACAGGACGGACACAGATACGCAGTATTTT; CDR3 protein: CSVEGLDRTDTDTQYF
clone size: NA; V gene: TRBV4-3; J gene: TRBJ2-6; D gene: NA; CDR3 DNA: TGCGCCAGCAGCCAAGCAACAGCGGCGCGGGCCGACGTCCTGACTTTC; CDR3 protein: CASSQATAARADVLTF
clone size: NA; V gene: TRBV9; J gene: TRBJ2-3; D gene: TRBD1; CDR3 DNA: TGTGCCAGCAGCGTACGGACAGGGGAGTCGGATACGCAGTATTTT; CDR3 protein: CASSVRTGESDTQYF
clone size: few; V gene: TRBV2; J gene: TRBJ2-7; D gene: NA; CDR3 DNA: TGTGCCAGCAGTGAAGAGGCGGGAACAAGCTACGAGCAGTACTTC; CDR3 protein: CASSEEAGTSYEQYF